This is a list of T cell receptor beta chains from one sample in a study of cytomegalovirus exposure and HLA in healthy donors. Sequenced by immunoSEQ multiplex PCR; TCRdb stores in-frame clones only, minus some. The profile shows about 99,000 clones, more than 65% of them singletons. Source material: PBMCs. All receptors come from a woman younger than 30 in good health and CMV-seropositive. Both conserved end residues are part of each CDR3. The D gene is left open where the match is weak. The size entry is marked missing in some rows and otherwise reads once, few, many or a size class.

TRBV7-3,NA,NA,TRBJ1-1,CASSLTGGVGTEAFF,TGTGCCAGCAGCTTAACGGGAGGGGTGGGCACTGAAGCTTTCTTT
TRBV10-3,NA,TRBD1,TRBJ2-3,CAISETDGQGGDTQYF,TGTGCCATCAGTGAGACCGACGGACAGGGGGGTGATACGCAGTATTTT
TRBV7-9,NA,NA,TRBJ2-7,CASSLGGRVNEQYF,TGTGCCAGCAGCTTAGGGGGCAGGGTGAACGAGCAGTACTTC
TRBV18,NA,NA,TRBJ2-7,CASSKWGLGGDEQYF,TGTGCCAGCTCAAAATGGGGTTTAGGCGGGGACGAGCAGTACTTC
TRBV5-1,NA,TRBD1,TRBJ2-7,CASSFNRGAGYEQYF,TGCGCCAGCAGCTTTAACAGGGGGGCTGGGTACGAGCAGTACTTC
TRBV25-1,NA,NA,TRBJ2-2,CASSEAAGELFF,TGTGCCAGCAGTGAAGCGGCCGGGGAGCTGTTTTTT
TRBV9,NA,NA,TRBJ2-3,CASSVGGYQDTQYF,TGTGCCAGCAGCGTAGGAGGGTATCAGGATACGCAGTATTTT
TRBV5-4,NA,NA,TRBJ2-7,CASSPTGNSYEQYF,TGTGCCAGCAGCCCGACAGGAAACTCCTACGAGCAGTACTTC
TRBV6-1,NA,NA,TRBJ2-7,CASSERSDYEQYF,TGTGCCAGCAGTGAAAGATCAGATTACGAGCAGTACTTC
TRBV7-2,NA,NA,TRBJ1-1,CASSLAQGHMTEAFF,TGTGCCAGCAGCTTAGCCCAGGGCCATATGACTGAAGCTTTCTTT
TRBV2,NA,TRBD1,TRBJ2-2,CASSERGGVGGELFF,TGTGCCAGCAGTGAACGAGGGGGCGTTGGCGGGGAGCTGTTTTTT
TRBV7-2,once,NA,TRBJ2-1,CASSLDSGRSDEQFF,TGTGCCAGCAGCTTAGATAGCGGCCGGTCCGATGAGCAGTTCTTC
TRBV2,NA,NA,TRBJ1-1,CASVNGRENTEAFF,TGTGCCAGCGTAAATGGACGGGAGAACACTGAAGCTTTCTTT
TRBV10-3,NA,TRBD2,TRBJ2-1,CAIRGTSGGEYGEQFF,TGTGCCATCAGGGGGACTAGCGGGGGGGAGTATGGTGAGCAGTTCTTC
TRBV5-4,NA,NA,TRBJ2-7,CASSSGFSRNSYEQYF,TGTGCCAGCAGCTCCGGTTTTTCGCGGAACTCCTACGAGCAGTACTTC
TRBV7-3,once,TRBD1,TRBJ2-5,CASSSMGTGEQETQYF,TGTGCCAGCAGCTCTATGGGGACAGGGGAACAAGAGACCCAGTACTTC
TRBV27,once,TRBD1,TRBJ2-7,CASRLRDRGPYEQYF,TGTGCCAGCAGACTCCGGGACAGGGGGCCCTACGAGCAGTACTTC
TRBV6-1,NA,TRBD1,TRBJ2-7,CASSTTLTGEWEQYF,TGTGCCAGCAGTACCACCTTGACAGGGGAGTGGGAGCAGTACTTC
TRBV16,NA,NA,TRBJ2-7,CASSQYSSEQYF,TGTGCCAGCAGCCAATACTCGTCCGAGCAGTACTTC
TRBV9,NA,NA,TRBJ1-1,CASSPQGGAQFTEAFF,TGTGCCAGCAGCCCTCAAGGGGGGGCACAATTCACTGAAGCTTTCTTT
TRBV7-2,NA,TRBD1,TRBJ2-7,CASSLYPGQGNYEQYF,TGTGCCAGCAGCTTATATCCGGGACAGGGGAACTACGAGCAGTACTTC
TRBV19,NA,NA,TRBJ2-5,CASSIVSGRETQYF,TGTGCCAGTAGTATAGTCTCGGGGAGGGAGACCCAGTACTTC
TRBV30,NA,NA,TRBJ2-3,CAWTSTDTQYF,TGTGCCTGGACTAGCACAGATACGCAGTATTTT
TRBV10-3,once,NA,TRBJ2-5,CAISENNREETQYF,TGTGCCATCAGTGAGAATAACAGGGAAGAGACCCAGTACTTC
TRBV9,few,TRBD1,TRBJ1-2,CASSARQGAPYGYTF,TGTGCCAGCAGCGCCAGACAGGGGGCCCCATATGGCTACACCTTC
TRBV9,NA,TRBD2,TRBJ2-1,CASSLRIAGVGDEQFF,TGTGCCAGCAGCCTAAGGATAGCGGGAGTGGGCGATGAGCAGTTCTTC
TRBV14,NA,NA,TRBJ2-1,CASSPRGYNEQFF,TGTGCCAGCAGCCCTAGGGGCTACAATGAGCAGTTCTTC
TRBV30,NA,TRBD1,TRBJ1-5,CAWSADRTGRANQPQHF,TGTGCCTGGAGTGCCGACAGGACAGGCCGGGCAAATCAGCCCCAGCATTTT
TRBV12-5,NA,TRBD1,TRBJ1-1,CASATQGAYTEAFF,TGTGCTAGTGCCACTCAGGGGGCTTACACTGAAGCTTTCTTT
TRBV25-1,NA,NA,TRBJ1-1,CASSEGLEAFF,TGTGCCAGCAGTGAGGGGCTCGAAGCTTTCTTT
TRBV27,NA,TRBD2,TRBJ2-2,CASRPRGANTGELFF,TGTGCCAGCAGGCCACGGGGGGCGAACACCGGGGAGCTGTTTTTT
TRBV11-1,NA,NA,TRBJ2-1,CASSPEGYEQFF,TGTGCCAGTTCCCCTGAGGGCTATGAGCAGTTCTTC
TRBV18,NA,TRBD1,TRBJ1-2,CASSPNGQGQYTF,TGTGCCAGCTCACCTAATGGACAGGGACAATACACCTTC
TRBV7-2,NA,TRBD1,TRBJ2-7,CASSLKGQGLYEQYF,TGTGCCAGCAGCTTAAAGGGACAGGGCCTGTACGAGCAGTACTTC
TRBV19,NA,TRBD1,TRBJ2-1,CASSIDTGDPYNEQFF,TGTGCCAGTAGTATAGATACAGGGGACCCCTACAATGAGCAGTTCTTC
TRBV7-9,NA,NA,TRBJ2-7,CASSLGPAVYEQYF,TGTGCCAGCAGCTTGGGCCCGGCAGTGTACGAGCAGTACTTC
TRBV6-5,few,NA,TRBJ1-3,CASSIRNTIYF,TGTGCCAGCAGTATAAGAAACACCATATATTTT
TRBV7-6,once,NA,TRBJ2-2,CASSPERELFF,TGTGCCAGCAGCCCTGAGAGGGAGCTGTTTTTT
TRBV21-1,NA,NA,TRBJ1-6,CASSNPLGDYSPLHF,TGTGCCAGCAGCAATCCCCTGGGGGACTATTCACCCCTCCACTTT
TRBV30,few,TRBD1,TRBJ2-7,CAWGRDSRYEQYF,TGTGCCTGGGGCCGGGACAGTCGCTACGAGCAGTACTTC
TRBV9,NA,NA,TRBJ1-1,CASNTGLPSTEAFF,TGTGCCAGCAACACAGGGCTCCCGAGCACTGAAGCTTTCTTT
TRBV9,few,TRBD1,TRBJ1-4,CASSAGQGRGEKLFF,TGTGCCAGCAGCGCCGGACAGGGACGAGGTGAAAAACTGTTTTTT
TRBV4-2,NA,NA,TRBJ2-7,CASSQTLAQKAYEQYF,TGTGCCAGCAGCCAGACACTAGCTCAAAAGGCCTACGAGCAGTACTTC
TRBV5-5,NA,TRBD1,TRBJ2-1,CASSQDRYNEQFF,TGTGCCAGCAGCCAGGACAGGTACAATGAGCAGTTCTTC
TRBV11-2,NA,NA,TRBJ1-2,CASRRLGMPNYGYTF,TGTGCCAGCAGAAGACTAGGGATGCCCAACTATGGCTACACCTTC
TRBV15,NA,NA,TRBJ2-2,CATSSMSAGELFF,TGTGCCACCAGCAGCATGTCGGCCGGGGAGCTGTTTTTT
TRBV7-9,NA,TRBD1,TRBJ2-7,CASSKGGTGEIYEQYF,TGTGCCAGCAGCAAGGGGGGGACAGGGGAGATCTACGAGCAGTACTTC
TRBV6-5,NA,NA,TRBJ1-2,CASSYGSYRQGSGYTF,TGTGCCAGCAGTTACGGTTCCTATAGGCAGGGTAGTGGCTACACCTTC
TRBV15,NA,TRBD2,TRBJ2-3,CATSRGGASGGADTQYF,TGTGCCACCAGCAGAGGAGGCGCTAGCGGGGGGGCAGATACGCAGTATTTT
TRBV6-5,NA,NA,TRBJ2-7,CASGHYEQYF,TGTGCCAGCGGGCACTACGAGCAGTACTTC
TRBV27,few,NA,TRBJ1-5,CASSGMGGWGSNQPQHF,TGTGCCAGCAGTGGAATGGGAGGGTGGGGAAGCAATCAGCCCCAGCATTTT
TRBV5-6,NA,TRBD1,TRBJ1-3,CASSLDRGSTTIYF,TGTGCCAGCAGCTTGGACAGGGGTAGTACCACCATATATTTT
TRBV20-1,NA,NA,TRBJ1-1,CSARVVPEAFF,TGCAGTGCTAGAGTCGTCCCTGAAGCTTTCTTT
TRBV18,NA,TRBD1,TRBJ1-1,CASSLDRGRVEAFF,TGTGCCAGCTCGCTGGACAGGGGGCGCGTTGAAGCTTTCTTT
TRBV5-6,NA,NA,TRBJ2-7,CASSWYGDYEQYF,TGTGCCAGCAGCTGGTACGGGGACTACGAGCAGTACTTC
TRBV7-9,once,TRBD1,TRBJ1-4,CASSTQTNRGPHEKLFF,TGTGCCAGCAGCACCCAGACCAACAGGGGGCCGCATGAAAAACTGTTTTTT
TRBV5-5,once,NA,TRBJ1-1,CASSRKRQVSAEAFF,TGTGCCAGCAGCCGAAAGCGGCAGGTGAGCGCTGAAGCTTTCTTT
TRBV27,NA,TRBD2,TRBJ2-7,CASSRSGTSGSYEQYF,TGTGCCAGCAGTCGCAGTGGGACTAGCGGGAGCTACGAGCAGTACTTC
TRBV7-3,NA,TRBD2,TRBJ2-2,CASSLGTRSTGELFF,TGTGCCAGCAGCTTAGGGACTAGGTCCACCGGGGAGCTGTTTTTT
TRBV6-5,few,NA,TRBJ1-3,CASSYSSATSGNTIYF,TGTGCCAGCAGTTACTCGAGCGCCACCTCTGGAAACACCATATATTTT